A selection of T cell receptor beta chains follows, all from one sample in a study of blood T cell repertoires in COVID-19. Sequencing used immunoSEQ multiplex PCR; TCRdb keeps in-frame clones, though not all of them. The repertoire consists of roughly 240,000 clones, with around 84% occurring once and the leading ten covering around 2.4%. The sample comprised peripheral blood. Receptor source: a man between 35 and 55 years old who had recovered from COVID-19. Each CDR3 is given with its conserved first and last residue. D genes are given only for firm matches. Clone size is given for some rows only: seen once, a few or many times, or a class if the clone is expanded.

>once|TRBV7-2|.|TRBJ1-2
TGTGCCAGCAGCTTAACAGGGCTGAACTATGGCTACACCTTC
CASSLTGLNYGYTF
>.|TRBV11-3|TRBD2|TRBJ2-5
TGTGCCAGCAGCTTAGGGGGTAGCGGGGACCAAGAGACCCAGTACTTC
CASSLGGSGDQETQYF
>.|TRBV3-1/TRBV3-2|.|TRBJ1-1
TGTGCCAGCAGCAACAGGGTTACTGAAGCTTTCTTT
CASSNRVTEAFF
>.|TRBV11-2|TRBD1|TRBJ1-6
TGTGCCAGCAGCTTAGGGGGACAGGGGAATTCACCCCTCCACTTT
CASSLGGQGNSPLHF
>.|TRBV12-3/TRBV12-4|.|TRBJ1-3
TGTGCCAGTTCGGGCTCTGGAAACACCATATATTTT
CASSGSGNTIYF
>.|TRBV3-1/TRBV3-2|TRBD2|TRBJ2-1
TGTGCCAGCAGCCAAGGCGGGGGGGCTTCGTATGAGCAGTTCTTC
CASSQGGGASYEQFF
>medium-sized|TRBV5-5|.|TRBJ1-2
TGTGCCAGCAGCTTGGACGCAGGGATGGGCGGCTACACCTTC
CASSLDAGMGGYTF
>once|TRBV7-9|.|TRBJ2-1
TGTGCCAGCAGCTATAGTAATCGGCCGGGAAGCTCCTACAATGAGCAGTTCTTC
CASSYSNRPGSSYNEQFF
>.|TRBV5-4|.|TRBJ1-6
TGTGCCAGCAGCTTGACAGCCAGGGGCATGACACCCCTCCACTTT
CASSLTARGMTPLHF
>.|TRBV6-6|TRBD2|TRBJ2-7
TGTGCCAGCAGTCGGACCCTGTCGGGAGGCTCCTACGAGCAGTACTTC
CASSRTLSGGSYEQYF
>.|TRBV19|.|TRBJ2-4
TGTGCCAGTAGTCACCGGACTCTTCCACACATTCAGTACTTC
CASSHRTLPHIQYF
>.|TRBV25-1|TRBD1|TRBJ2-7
TGTGCCAGCAGTCTTACCAGACAGGGACGATTCTACGAGCAGTACTTC
CASSLTRQGRFYEQYF
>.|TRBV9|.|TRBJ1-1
TGTGCCAGCAGCGTAGGGGGCAGCACTGAAGCTTTCTTT
CASSVGGSTEAFF
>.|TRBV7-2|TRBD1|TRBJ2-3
TGTGCCAGCAGCTACGGACAGGGGAGAGATACGCAGTATTTT
CASSYGQGRDTQYF
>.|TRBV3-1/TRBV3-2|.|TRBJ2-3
TGTGCCAGCAGCGCCCTCCGGGCGGGGATCCGCACAGATACGCAGTATTTT
CASSALRAGIRTDTQYF
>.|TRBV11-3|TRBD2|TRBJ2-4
TGTGCCAGCAGCTGGACTAGCGGGGGGGCCGGGCGCGACATTCAGTACTTC
CASSWTSGGAGRDIQYF
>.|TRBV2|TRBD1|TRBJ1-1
TGTGCCAGCAACGTCGGGACAGGGGCAGGTGTAAACACTGAAGCTTTCTTT
CASNVGTGAGVNTEAFF
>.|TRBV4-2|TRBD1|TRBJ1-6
TGTGCCAGCGGCCTGGAGGGGGCTGGTTCACCCCTCCACTTT
CASGLEGAGSPLHF
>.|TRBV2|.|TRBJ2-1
TGTGCCAGCAGGAATGAGGAGAATGAGCAGTTCTTC
CASRNEENEQFF
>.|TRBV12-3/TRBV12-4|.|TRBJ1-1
TGTGCCAGCACCTTGAGTGGAGACACTGAAGCTTTCTTT
CASTLSGDTEAFF
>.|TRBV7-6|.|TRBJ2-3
TGTGCCAGCAGCTTAGTGGGGCTCGGCACAGATACGCAGTATTTT
CASSLVGLGTDTQYF
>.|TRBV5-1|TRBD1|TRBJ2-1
TGCGCCAGCAGGGACAACAGGGGCAATGAGCAGTTCTTC
CASRDNRGNEQFF
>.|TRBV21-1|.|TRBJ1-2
TGTGCCAGCAGCAGCCCCGACCTGGAGGGCTATGGCTACACCTTC
CASSSPDLEGYGYTF
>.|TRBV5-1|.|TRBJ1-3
TGCGCCAGCAGCTTGGGACAGCGTGGAAACACCATATATTTT
CASSLGQRGNTIYF
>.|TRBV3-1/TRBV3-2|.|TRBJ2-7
TGTGCCAGCAGCCAAAAGATCAGGCGGGACTCCTACGAGCAGTACTTC
CASSQKIRRDSYEQYF
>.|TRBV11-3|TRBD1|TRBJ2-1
TGTGCCAGCAGCCCTACGGACAGGGGGCTCCCCCACAATGAGCAGTTCTTC
CASSPTDRGLPHNEQFF
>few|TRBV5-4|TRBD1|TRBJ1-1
TGTGCCAGCAGCCGGGACAGGGGGAACACTGAAGCTTTCTTT
CASSRDRGNTEAFF
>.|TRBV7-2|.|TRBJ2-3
TGTGCCAGCAGCTTAGGGGCCAGAATCACAGATACGCAGTATTTT
CASSLGARITDTQYF
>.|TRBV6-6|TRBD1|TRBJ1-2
TGTGCCAGCAGTCCCAGGACAGGGAGGCATGGCTACACCTTC
CASSPRTGRHGYTF
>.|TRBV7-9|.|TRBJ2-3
TGTGCCAGCAGCTTAGCGGGGACTACAGATACGCAGTATTTT
CASSLAGTTDTQYF
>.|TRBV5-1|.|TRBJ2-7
TGCGCCAGCAGCTTATCTCCGGGTAACGAGCAGTACTTC
CASSLSPGNEQYF
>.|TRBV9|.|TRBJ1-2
TGTGCCAGCAGCACGGACAGTCTCGACTATGGCTACACCTTC
CASSTDSLDYGYTF
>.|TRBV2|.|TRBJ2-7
TGTGCCAGCAGCGCAGCTTACCGGGGTACTGAAACCTACGAGCAGTACTTC
CASSAAYRGTETYEQYF
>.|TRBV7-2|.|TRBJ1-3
TGTGCCAGCAGCCCTCTGGCTGACACCATATATTTT
CASSPLADTIYF
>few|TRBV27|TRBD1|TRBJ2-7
TGTGCCAGCAGTTTCGCGTTGGGACAGGGAGGACGGCGCGAGCAGTACTTC
CASSFALGQGGRREQYF
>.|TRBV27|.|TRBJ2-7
TGTGCCAGCAGTTTATCCAGGCAGGGGGGTTACTACGAGCAGTACTTC
CASSLSRQGGYYEQYF
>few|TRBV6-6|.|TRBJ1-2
TGTGCCAGCAGTCAATACGACCGGCCTCACAGGGTCGGCTATGGCTACACCTTC
CASSQYDRPHRVGYGYTF
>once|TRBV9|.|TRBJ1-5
TGTGCCAGCAGCGTGAGGGAGTTTCAGCCCCAGCATTTT
CASSVREFQPQHF
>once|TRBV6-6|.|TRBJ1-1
TGTGCCAGCAGGCGGGGGGCCGGGGGCATGAACACTGAAGCTTTCTTT
CASRRGAGGMNTEAFF
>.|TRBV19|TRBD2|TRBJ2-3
TGTGCCAGTAGAAGGACTAGCGGGGTGGATACGCAGTATTTT
CASRRTSGVDTQYF
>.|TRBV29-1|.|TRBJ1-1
TGCAGCTTTCGGGTGAACACTGAAGCTTTCTTT
CSFRVNTEAFF
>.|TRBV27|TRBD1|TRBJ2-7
TGTGCCAGCAGTTTGACAGGGACCTCCTACGAGCAGTACTTC
CASSLTGTSYEQYF
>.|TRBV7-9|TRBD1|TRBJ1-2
TGTGCCAGCAGCCGTCGGGACAGGCAAGGCTACACCTTC
CASSRRDRQGYTF
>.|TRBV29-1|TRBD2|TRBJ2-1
TGCAGCGCTACTAGCGGGAGTTACAATGAGCAGTTCTTC
CSATSGSYNEQFF
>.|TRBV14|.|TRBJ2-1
TGTGCCAGCAGCCAAGAAGCAGGGATCAATGAGCAGTTCTTC
CASSQEAGINEQFF
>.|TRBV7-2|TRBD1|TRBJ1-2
TGTGCCAGCAGCCCGCGACAGGGACCTAACTATGGCTACACCTTC
CASSPRQGPNYGYTF
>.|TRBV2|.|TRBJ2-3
TGTGCCAGCCGACAGGGACTGCCAGATACGCAGTATTTT
CASRQGLPDTQYF
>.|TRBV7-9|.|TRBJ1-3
TGTGCCAGCAGTAATGGAAACACCATATATTTT
CASSNGNTIYF
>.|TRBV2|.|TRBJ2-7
TGTGCCAGCAGTGAACAGGGAACCTACGAGCAGTACTTC
CASSEQGTYEQYF
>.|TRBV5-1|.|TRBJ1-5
TGCGCCAGCAGCTTAGGACTCAGCAATCAGCCCCAGCATTTT
CASSLGLSNQPQHF
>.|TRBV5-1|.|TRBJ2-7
TGCGCCAGCAGCTGGGGAGTCGGCTACGAGCAGTACTTC
CASSWGVGYEQYF
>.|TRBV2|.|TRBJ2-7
TGTGCCAGCAGTCAGGGACTTTTAAACTACGAGCAGTACTTC
CASSQGLLNYEQYF
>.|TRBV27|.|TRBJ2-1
TGTGCCAGCAGTTTTTCGGTTGGAGGGCTCAATGAGCAGTTCTTC
CASSFSVGGLNEQFF
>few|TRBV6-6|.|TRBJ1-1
TGTGCCAGTACAATTACGGGTAACACTGAAGCTTTCTTT
CASTITGNTEAFF
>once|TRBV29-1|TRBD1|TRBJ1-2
TGCAGCGGGGGACAGGGAGACTATGGCTACACCTTC
CSGGQGDYGYTF
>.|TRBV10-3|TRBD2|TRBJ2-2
TGTGCCATCAGCCCTGCAACTAGCGCGGACACCGGGGAGCTGTTTTTT
CAISPATSADTGELFF
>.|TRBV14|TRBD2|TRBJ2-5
TGTGCCAGCAGCCAAGATCTTGGGGGGGGAGAGACCCAGTACTTC
CASSQDLGGGETQYF
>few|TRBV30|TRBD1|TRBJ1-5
TGTGCCTGGAGTCGAGGACAGGGGTATCGCCCCCAGCATTTT
CAWSRGQGYRPQHF
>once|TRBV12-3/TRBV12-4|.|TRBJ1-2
TGTGCCAGCAGTTTGCAAGCCCACTATGGCTACACCTTC
CASSLQAHYGYTF